This T cell receptor beta chain was recovered during a study of a mutant IDH1 vaccine in newly diagnosed glioma. Study background: The study started vaccination 4-6 weeks after radiotherapy alone, or with temozolomide cycles. Before enrollment, patients got radiotherapy alone, temozolomide alone, or mostly the combination.

V dropped 3 bases and J dropped 3 bases, with 8 bases sitting between them. The CDR3 loop spans 13 amino acids. The V gene's germline CDR1 is LGHNA and CDR2 YNFKEQ. Time point given: week 35, safety follow-up. Every vaccination contained 300 ug of the mutant IDH1 20-mer peptide and was paired with topical imiquimod. Vaccination of patients was performed eight times, in weeks 1, 3, 5, 7, 11, 15, 19 and 23. Each tumor in the donors was a new WHO grade 3 or 4 astrocytoma, IDH1-mutant and ATRX-lost. Assay used: immunoSEQ multiplex PCR; TCRdb lists only in-frame clones, some missing. The sample yields more than 55,000 clones, around 80% seen once. Concerning this clone itself: Its antigen remains unknown.

Sequenced here: PBMCs, sampled from a glioma patient whose treatment included an IDH1 peptide vaccine. This receptor was taken from a man younger than 40 with glioma. The rearrangement links TRBV4-2 to TRBJ2-5; D possibly corresponds to TRBD1 (6 bases). CDR3 nucleotide sequence: TGTGCCAGCAGCCAGAACAGGGAAGAGACCCAGTACTTC. This codes for CASSQNREETQYF.